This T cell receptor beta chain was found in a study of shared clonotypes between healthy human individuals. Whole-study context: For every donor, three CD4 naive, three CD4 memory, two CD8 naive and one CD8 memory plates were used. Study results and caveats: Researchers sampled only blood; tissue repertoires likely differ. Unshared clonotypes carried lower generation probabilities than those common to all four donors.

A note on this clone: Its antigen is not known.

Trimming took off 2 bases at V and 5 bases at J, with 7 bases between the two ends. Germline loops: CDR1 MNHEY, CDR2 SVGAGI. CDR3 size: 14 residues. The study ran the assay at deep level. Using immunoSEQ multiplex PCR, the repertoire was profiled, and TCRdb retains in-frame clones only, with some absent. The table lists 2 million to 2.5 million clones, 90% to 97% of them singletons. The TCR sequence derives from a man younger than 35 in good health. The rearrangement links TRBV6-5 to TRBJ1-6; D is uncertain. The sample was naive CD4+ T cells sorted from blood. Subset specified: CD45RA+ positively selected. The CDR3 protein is CASSYEANNSPLHF. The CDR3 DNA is TGTGCCAGCAGTTACGAGGCCAATAATTCACCCCTCCACTTT.